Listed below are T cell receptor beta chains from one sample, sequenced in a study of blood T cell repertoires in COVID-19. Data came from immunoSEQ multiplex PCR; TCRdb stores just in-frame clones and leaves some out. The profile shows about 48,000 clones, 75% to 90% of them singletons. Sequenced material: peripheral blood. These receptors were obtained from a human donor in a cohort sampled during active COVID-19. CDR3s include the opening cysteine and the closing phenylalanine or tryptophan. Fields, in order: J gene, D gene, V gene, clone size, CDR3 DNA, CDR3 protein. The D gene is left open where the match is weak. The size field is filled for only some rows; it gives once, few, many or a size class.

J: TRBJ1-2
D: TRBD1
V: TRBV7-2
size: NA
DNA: TGTGCCAGCAGCCCAGCTCCGGGACAGGGGTACGGCTACACCTTC
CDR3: CASSPAPGQGYGYTF

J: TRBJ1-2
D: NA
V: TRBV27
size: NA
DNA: TGTGCCAGCAGTTACGGGGTCGGCTATGGCTACACCTTC
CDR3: CASSYGVGYGYTF

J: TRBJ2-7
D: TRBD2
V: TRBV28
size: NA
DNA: TGTGCCAGCAGTTTACTAGGTAGCGGGATTCAGGGCTCCTCCTACGAGCAGTACTTC
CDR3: CASSLLGSGIQGSSYEQYF

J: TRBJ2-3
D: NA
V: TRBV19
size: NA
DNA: TGTGCCAGTAGGCCGAGGGGCACAGATACGCAGTATTTT
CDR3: CASRPRGTDTQYF

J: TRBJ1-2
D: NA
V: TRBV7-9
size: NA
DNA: TGTGCCAGCAGGGCGGGGGACCTCGGAGGCTACACCTTC
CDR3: CASRAGDLGGYTF

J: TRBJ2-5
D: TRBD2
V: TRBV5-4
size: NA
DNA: TGTGCCAGCAGCTCCCGAGGGGCGGGAGAAGAGACCCAGTACTTC
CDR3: CASSSRGAGEETQYF

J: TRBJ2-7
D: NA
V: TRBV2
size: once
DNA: TGTGCCAGCATGAGTCTCATGCCCACTTCCGAGCAGTACTTC
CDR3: CASMSLMPTSEQYF

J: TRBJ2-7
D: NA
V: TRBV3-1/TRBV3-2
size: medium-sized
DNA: TGTGCCAGCAGCAGGTGGGCGGGGGCCGTCTACGAGCAGTACTTC
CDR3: CASSRWAGAVYEQYF

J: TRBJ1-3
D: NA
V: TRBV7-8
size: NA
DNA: TGTGCCAGCAGCCCTAAGGGACTCTACTCTGGAAACACCATATATTTT
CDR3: CASSPKGLYSGNTIYF

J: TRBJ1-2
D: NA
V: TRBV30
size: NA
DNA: TGTGCCTGGAGTAGCCCGCCTAACTATGGCTACACCTTC
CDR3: CAWSSPPNYGYTF

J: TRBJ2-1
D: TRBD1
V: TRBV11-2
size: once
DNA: TGTGCCAGCAGCTTAGATGCGGGACAGGGGCGTAGGAATGAGCAGTTCTTC
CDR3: CASSLDAGQGRRNEQFF

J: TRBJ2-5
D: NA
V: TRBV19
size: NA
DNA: TGTGCCAGTAGTATATCAGGAGGGGCGGGGGAGACCCAGTACTTC
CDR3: CASSISGGAGETQYF

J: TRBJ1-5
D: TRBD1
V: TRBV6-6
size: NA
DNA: TGTGCCAGCAGTTACCTGACAGGGGCTGGCGATCAGCCCCAGCATTTT
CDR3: CASSYLTGAGDQPQHF

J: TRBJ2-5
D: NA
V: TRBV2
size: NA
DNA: TGTGCCAGCAAGGTAGCGTCAGAGACCCAGTACTTC
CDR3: CASKVASETQYF

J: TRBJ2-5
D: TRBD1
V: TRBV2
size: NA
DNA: TGTGCCAGCGGGGGGGGGACAGGGATGGAGACCCAGTACTTC
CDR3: CASGGGTGMETQYF

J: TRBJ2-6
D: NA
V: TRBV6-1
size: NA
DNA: TGTGCCAGCAGTGAAGCGCGAGTGGCTGGGGCCAACGTCCTGACTTTC
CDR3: CASSEARVAGANVLTF

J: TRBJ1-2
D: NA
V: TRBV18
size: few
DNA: TGTGCCAGCTCACCCTATGACACCTCCTCAGGCTACACCTTC
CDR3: CASSPYDTSSGYTF

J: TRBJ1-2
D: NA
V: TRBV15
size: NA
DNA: TGTGCCACCAGCAGAGATCGGGGGGGGGCCTATGGCTACACCTTC
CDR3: CATSRDRGGAYGYTF

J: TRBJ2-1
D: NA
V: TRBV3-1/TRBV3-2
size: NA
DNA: TGTGCCAGCAGCCAAGATATCGGAAGGAGCTCCTACAATGAGCAGTTCTTC
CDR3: CASSQDIGRSSYNEQFF

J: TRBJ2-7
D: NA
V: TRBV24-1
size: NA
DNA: TGTGCCACCAGTGACGGCTACGAGCAGTACTTC
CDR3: CATSDGYEQYF

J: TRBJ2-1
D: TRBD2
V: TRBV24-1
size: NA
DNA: TGTGCCACCAGTGATTTAGCGGGAGGTCCCAATGAGCAGTTCTTC
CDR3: CATSDLAGGPNEQFF

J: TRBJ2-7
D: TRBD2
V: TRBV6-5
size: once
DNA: TGTGCCAGCAGTAAACTAGCGGGGGGTTCCGAGCAGTACTTC
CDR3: CASSKLAGGSEQYF

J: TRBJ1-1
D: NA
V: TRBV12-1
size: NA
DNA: TGTGCCAGCAGCTTGTCATCGAACACTGAAGCTTTCTTT
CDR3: CASSLSSNTEAFF

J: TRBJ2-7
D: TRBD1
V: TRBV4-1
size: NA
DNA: TGCGCCAGCAGCTTAAGACAGGGGTACGAGCAGTACTTC
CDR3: CASSLRQGYEQYF

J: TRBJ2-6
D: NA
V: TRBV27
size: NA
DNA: TGTGCCAGCCGACTTCAGTTTAACTCGGGCAACGTCCTGACTTTC
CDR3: CASRLQFNSGNVLTF

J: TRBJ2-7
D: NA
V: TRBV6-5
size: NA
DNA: TGTGCCAGCAGTTACCTACAGGGCTACGAGCAGTACTTC
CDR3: CASSYLQGYEQYF

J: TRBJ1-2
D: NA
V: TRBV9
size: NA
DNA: TGTGCCAGCAGCGTAGATCCAGGGGATAACTATGGCTACACCTTC
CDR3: CASSVDPGDNYGYTF

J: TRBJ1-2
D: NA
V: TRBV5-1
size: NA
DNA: TGCGCCAGCAGCTTGGTAGGGGAGGGTCGTTATGGCTACACCTTC
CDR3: CASSLVGEGRYGYTF

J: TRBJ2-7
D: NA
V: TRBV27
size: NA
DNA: TGTGCCAGCAGTTTATGGCGCACGAAGGGAGGTCGCGAGCAGTACTTC
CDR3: CASSLWRTKGGREQYF

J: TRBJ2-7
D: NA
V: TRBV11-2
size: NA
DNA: TGTGCCAGCAGCCCTCGACAGGACCCCTCCTACGAGCAGTACTTC
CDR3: CASSPRQDPSYEQYF

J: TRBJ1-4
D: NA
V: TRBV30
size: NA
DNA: TGTGCCTGGAACGGTGGAGGCTCCGGCGAAAAACTGTTTTTT
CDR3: CAWNGGGSGEKLFF

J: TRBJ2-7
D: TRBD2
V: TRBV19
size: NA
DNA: TGTGCCAGTGGACTAGCGGGAGGGCAAGAGCAGTACTTC
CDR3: CASGLAGGQEQYF

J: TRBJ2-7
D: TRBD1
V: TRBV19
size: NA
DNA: TGTGCCAGTAGACCGGGACAGGGGTCCTACGAGCAGTACTTC
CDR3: CASRPGQGSYEQYF

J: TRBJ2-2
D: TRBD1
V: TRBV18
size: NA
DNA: TGTGCCAGCTCACCGGGACAGGGAGACACCGGGGAGCTGTTTTTT
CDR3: CASSPGQGDTGELFF

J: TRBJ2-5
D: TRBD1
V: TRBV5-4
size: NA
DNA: TGTGCCAGCAGCTCTGGCGGCAGCGTTCAGGGGGCCCAGTACTTC
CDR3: CASSSGGSVQGAQYF

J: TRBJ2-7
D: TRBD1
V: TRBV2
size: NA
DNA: TGTGCCAGCATATGGACAGGGTCTCTCGAGCAGTACTTC
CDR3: CASIWTGSLEQYF

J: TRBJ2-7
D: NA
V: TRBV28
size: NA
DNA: TGTGCCAGCAGTTTGGTGACTGTGGACGAGCAGTACTTC
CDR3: CASSLVTVDEQYF

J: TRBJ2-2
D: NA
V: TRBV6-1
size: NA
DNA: TGTGCCAGCAGTGAAATCGCAGGCGACACCGGGGAGCTGTTTTTT
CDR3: CASSEIAGDTGELFF

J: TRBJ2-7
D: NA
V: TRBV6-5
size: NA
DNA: TGTGCCAGCAGTTCAATGACGGGGGACGAGCAGTACTTC
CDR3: CASSSMTGDEQYF

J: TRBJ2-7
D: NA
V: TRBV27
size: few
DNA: TGTGCCAGCAGTTTTCCAGGTAACGAGCAGTACTTC
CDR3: CASSFPGNEQYF

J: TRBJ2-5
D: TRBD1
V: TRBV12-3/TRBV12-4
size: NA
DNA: TGTGCCAGCAGGGGACAGATCCAAGAGACCCAGTACTTC
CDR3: CASRGQIQETQYF

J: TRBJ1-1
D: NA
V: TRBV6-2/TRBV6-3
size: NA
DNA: TGTGCCAGCAGTTACGGGGGCGTGAACACTGAAGCTTTCTTT
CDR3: CASSYGGVNTEAFF

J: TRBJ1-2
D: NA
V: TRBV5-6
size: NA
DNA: TGTGCCAGCAGTCTCGGACAGAACACCTTATTAGGCTACACCTTC
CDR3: CASSLGQNTLLGYTF

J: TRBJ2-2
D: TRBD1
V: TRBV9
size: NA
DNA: TGTGCCAGCAGCGCCACAGGGGGCCCGAACACCGGGGAGCTGTTTTTT
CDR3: CASSATGGPNTGELFF

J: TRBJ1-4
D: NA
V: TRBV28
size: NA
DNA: TGTGCCAGCAGGGATCCTGGGAGACCAAATGAAAAACTGTTTTTT
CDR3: CASRDPGRPNEKLFF

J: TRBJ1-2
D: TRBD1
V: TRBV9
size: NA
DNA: TGTGCCAGCAGCGTAGGGACAGGGTGGTCTGGCTACACCTTC
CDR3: CASSVGTGWSGYTF

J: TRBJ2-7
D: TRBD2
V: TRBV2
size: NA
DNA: TGTGCCAGCAGGGTCGGGGGGGGTCTCTCCTGGGAGCAGTACTTC
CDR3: CASRVGGGLSWEQYF